This TCR beta chain was documented in a study of cytomegalovirus exposure and HLA in healthy donors. The wider study: The same platform was used for the roughly 120 validation repertoires and the 600 to 700 first-cohort repertoires, a later analysis reported. Findings of the study overall: In the roughly 130 validation repertoires, a later analysis found that first-cohort TCR clusters tended to co-occur. It was 164 TCR beta chains that were listed as cytomegalovirus-associated.

Using immunoSEQ multiplex PCR, the repertoire was profiled, and TCRdb retains in-frame clones only, with some absent. This table has 150,000 to 200,000 clones, almost 85% appearing once. Remarks on this clone: The antigen is unknown.

CDR1 and CDR2 from the germline V gene are LNHNV and YYDKDF (reference sequence). Trimming shortened V by 5 bases and J by 6 bases, and 14 bases separated the two germline ends. This CDR3 is built from 14 residues. Sequenced: PBMCs. The rearrangement links TRBV15 to TRBJ2-1; D gene unclear. This TCR derives from a man younger than 40 in good health and CMV-seropositive. The CDR3 nucleotides are TGTGCCACCAGCTACGGCCCGGGTCCCAATGAGCAGTTCTTC. Translation: CATSYGPGPNEQFF. Based on the CDR3 plus reference TRBV15 and TRBJ2-1, the full variable domain is DAMVIQNPRYQVTQFGKPVTLSCSQTLNHNVMYWYQQKSSQAPKLLFHYYDKDFNNEADTPDNFQSRRPNTSFCFLDIRSPGLGDTAMYLCATSYGPGPNEQFFGPGTRLTVL.